This T cell receptor (beta chain) was retrieved from a study of blood T cells in healthy people across ages. The study's findings and limits: Among long-lived donors, naive CD4+ cells were more numerous and diversity higher than in aged donors.

A sample-barcoded 5' primer and a J-beta primer mix were used in a second PCR of roughly 6 to 11 cycles. Unique molecular identifiers of 12 random nucleotides labeled each cDNA. Via MiXCR, TCRdb re-called the 5' RACE reads, giving one row per CDR3 protein. The sample comprises a few hundred thousand distinct CDR3 sequences, roughly half of which are singletons, and 51% rests with the top ten. Trimming cost V 4 bases and J 4 bases, with 11 bases left between them. The V gene's germline CDR1 is SNHLY and CDR2 FYNNEI. CDR3 length: 14 residues. About this clonotype: Its antigen remains unidentified.

This sequence originates from a man in his 60s in good health. What was sequenced was blood. The chain employs TRBV2 and TRBJ2-1; TRBD2 is a possible D gene (5 bases). The CDR3 nucleotides read TGTGCCAGCAGTGTGGGTAGCGAATACAATGAGCAGTTCTTC. This gives the protein CASSVGSEYNEQFF.